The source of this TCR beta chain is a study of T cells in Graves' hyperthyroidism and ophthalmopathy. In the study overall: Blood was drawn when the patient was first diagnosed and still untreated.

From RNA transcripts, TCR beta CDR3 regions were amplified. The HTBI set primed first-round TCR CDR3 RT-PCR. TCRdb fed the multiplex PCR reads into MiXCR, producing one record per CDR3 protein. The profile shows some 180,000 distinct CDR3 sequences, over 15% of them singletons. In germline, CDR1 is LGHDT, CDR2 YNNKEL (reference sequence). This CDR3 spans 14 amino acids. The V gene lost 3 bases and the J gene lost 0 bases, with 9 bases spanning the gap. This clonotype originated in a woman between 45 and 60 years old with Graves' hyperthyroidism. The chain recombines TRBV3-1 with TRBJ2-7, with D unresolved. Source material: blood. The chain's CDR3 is CASSHSDTSYEQYF. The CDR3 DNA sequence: TGTGCCAGCAGCCATAGTGACACCTCCTACGAGCAGTACTTC.